What follows are 17 T cell receptor beta chains derived from one specimen sequenced in a study of blood T cells in healthy people across ages. A J-beta primer mix and a sample-barcoded 5' primer were used in a second PCR of roughly 7 to 12 cycles. TCRdb redid the calling of the 5' RACE reads with MiXCR, one entry per CDR3 protein. The data contain approximately 600,000 distinct CDR3 sequences, 58% of them singletons. The specimen was blood. All receptors come from a man aged 55 to 70 in good health.

This clonotype was found once. The chain has TRBV4-2 and TRBJ2-3, with 9 bases that match TRBD2. J lost 7 bases, V lost 0 bases, and 17 bases had no gene match. Germline assignment: CDR1 LGHNA and CDR2 YNFKEQ. The CDR3 runs 19 residues. CDR3 sequence: CASSQDNLAGSLATYTQYF. CDR3 nucleotides: TGTGCCAGCAGCCAAGATAATCTAGCGGGGTCACTCGCGACTTATACGCAGTATTTT.

This clonotype was counted between two and nine times. The chain couples TRBV29-1 to TRBJ2-5; TRBD1 or TRBD2 may be the D gene (6 bases each). The CDR3 totals 15 residues. The V end was cut by 4 bases, the J end by 4 bases, with 19 bases between. Germline CDR1 reads SQVTM; CDR2 reads ANQGSEA. For the CDR3, the DNA is TGCAGCGTTGGGTCCCCAGCCGGGGGCCTAGAGACCCAGTACTTC. It codes for CSVGSPAGGLETQYF.

CDR3 protein: CSATTSGGRYEQYF. The CDR3 coding sequence is TGCAGTGCAACCACTAGCGGGGGACGCTACGAGCAGTACTTC. This rearrangement joins TRBV20-1 to TRBJ2-7; 11 nucleotides match TRBD2. The ends lost 6 bases at V and 3 bases at J; junction bases unmatched: 7. The germline CDR1 and CDR2 sequences are DFQATT and SNEGSKA (reference sequence). CDR3 length: 14 residues.

This chain connects TRBV7-2 to TRBJ2-7, with D possibly called TRBD1 or TRBD2 (5 bases each). V lost 4 bases, J lost 5 bases, and 15 bases lay in between. The germline V gene encodes CDR1 SGHTA and CDR2 FQGNSA. The CDR3 has 14 amino acids. CDR3: CASSSQTGPDEQYF. In DNA, the CDR3 is TGTGCCAGCAGCTCTCAGACGGGGCCAGACGAGCAGTACTTC.

The CDR3: CASRNRGRLETQYF. CDR3 in DNA: TGTGCCAGCAGAAACAGGGGGCGGCTGGAGACCCAGTACTTC. The chain carries TRBV6-2 or TRBV6-3 and TRBJ2-7; TRBD1 agrees at 9 bases. The J call may be wrong; the DNA end is better matched by TRBJ2-5. Germline values: CDR1 MNHEY, CDR2 SVGEGT. The CDR3 sequence is 14 residues long.

This rearrangement joins TRBV3-1 to TRBJ1-6, with 7 bases lining up with TRBD1. Germline V lookup: CDR1 LGHDT, CDR2 YNNKEL (reference sequence). V trimming: 1 base; J trimming: 11 bases; junction bases outside the gene matches: 8. CDR3 length: 15 amino acids. CDR3 sequence reads: CASSQVHRGMAPLHF. The CDR3, as DNA: TGTGCCAGCAGCCAAGTGCACAGGGGTATGGCACCCCTCCACTTT.

This clonotype has only one observation. The V gene is TRBV20-1, the J gene TRBJ1-2; perhaps TRBD1 as D (6 bases). With 3 bases removed from V and 3 bases from J, the gap between germline ends came to 8 bases. Germline loops: CDR1 DFQATT, CDR2 SNEGSKA (reference sequence). This CDR3 is 12 amino acids long. The CDR3 DNA follows: TGCAGTGCTAGTTACAGGGACTATGGCTACACCTTC. Translating gives CSASYRDYGYTF.

The chain combines TRBV20-1 with TRBJ2-5; D is possibly TRBD1 (6 bases). Trimming cost V 6 bases and J 2 bases, with 13 bases left between them. The germline CDR1 and CDR2 sequences are DFQATT and SNEGSKA (reference sequence). This CDR3 has 13 residues. This CDR3 is CSAACTGQETQYF. The DNA for the CDR3 is TGCAGTGCCGCCTGTACAGGGCAAGAGACCCAGTACTTC.

The rearrangement links TRBV6-2 or TRBV6-3 to TRBJ1-1; TRBD1 agrees at 11 bases. CDR1 is MNHEY, CDR2 SVGEGT, per germline. This CDR3 has 16 residues. The V and J ends lost 6 bases and 1 base, in that order; junction bases with no gene match: 7. The CDR3 reads CASRKGQGASNTEAFF. For the CDR3, the DNA is TGTGCCAGCAGAAAAGGACAGGGGGCTTCGAACACTGAAGCTTTCTTT.

This rearrangement joins TRBV7-9 to TRBJ2-3, with 16 bases aligning to TRBD2. V lost 5 bases and J lost 6; bases outside the gene matches: 8. Germline V gene data show CDR1 as SEHNR and CDR2 as FQNEAQ (reference sequence). CDR3 size: 17 residues. CDR3 amino acids: CASSTGTSGGAADTQYF. The DNA of the CDR3 is TGTGCCAGCAGCACCGGGACTAGCGGGGGGGCAGCTGATACGCAGTATTTT.

The chain combines TRBV4-1 with TRBJ1-5; 9 nucleotides line up with TRBD1. Germline values: CDR1 MGHRA, CDR2 YSYEKL. The CDR3 consists of 18 residues. Trimming cost V 0 bases and J 2 bases; bases outside gene matches: 8. CDR3 amino acids: CASSQEGQGTLGNQPQHF. The CDR3 DNA sequence: TGCGCCAGCAGCCAAGAGGGACAGGGTACTCTCGGCAATCAGCCCCAGCATTTT.

The J gene is TRBJ1-2, the V gene TRBV25-1; D is undetermined. V was trimmed by 6 bases and J by 4 bases, leaving 15 bases between them. Germline CDR1 reads MGHDK; CDR2 reads SYGVNS. The CDR3 has 14 amino acids. The CDR3 nucleotides are TGTGCCAGCAGGGCAGAGACGGGGTCCTATGGCTACACCTTC. This sequence encodes CASRAETGSYGYTF.

The gene calls are TRBV6-5 and TRBJ2-1, with 7 bases matching TRBD2. Germline V gene sequence: CDR1 MNHEY, CDR2 SVGAGI. The CDR3 is 13 amino acids. J lost 4 bases, V lost 6 bases, and 3 bases had no gene match. CDR3 sequence: CASRGEGYNEQFF. As DNA, the CDR3 is TGTGCCAGCAGAGGGGAGGGGTACAATGAGCAGTTCTTC.

The rearrangement joins TRBV2 to TRBJ2-5, with a weak D call TRBD1 (6 bases). Germline values: CDR1 SNHLY, CDR2 FYNNEI. V was cut by 6 bases and J by 2 bases, with 13 bases left in between. CDR3 size: 14 residues. The CDR3 nucleotides are TGTGCCAGCAGGGTCGGGACACCTCAAGAGACCCAGTACTTC. Protein sequence: CASRVGTPQETQYF.

There are a few counts of this clonotype. The chain employs TRBV5-1 and TRBJ2-2; D remains ambiguous. This CDR3 contains 14 residues. Trimming shortened V by 4 bases and J by 1 base, and 8 bases separated the two germline ends. In germline, CDR1 is SGHRS, CDR2 YFSETQ. The CDR3 DNA reads TGCGCCAGCAGCCCCCCAGAGAACACCGGGGAGCTGTTTTTT. Protein product: CASSPPENTGELFF.

This clonotype was recorded a few times. The chain couples TRBV3-1 to TRBJ2-3; TRBD2 matches at 8 bases. CDR1 LGHDT and CDR2 YNNKEL come from the germline V gene (reference sequence). J gave up 3 bases and V 2 bases, and 7 bases lay outside the gene matches. The CDR3 runs 16 residues. CDR3 sequence: CASSQRRGGWTDTQYF. The CDR3 DNA follows: TGTGCCAGCAGCCAACGTCGGGGGGGGTGGACAGATACGCAGTATTTT.

This clonotype occurred a few times. V usage is TRBV7-2 and J usage is TRBJ1-1, with 9 bases lining up with TRBD1. The CDR3 loop spans 13 amino acids. The trim removed 3 bases at V and 9 bases at J, leaving 5 bases unmatched. CDR1 and CDR2 from the germline V gene are SGHTA and FQGNSA. The CDR3 loop is CASSLGQGRKAFF. CDR3 in DNA: TGTGCCAGCAGCTTGGGACAGGGAAGGAAAGCTTTCTTT.